This T cell receptor (beta chain) emerged from a study of a mutant IDH1 vaccine in newly diagnosed glioma. Overall study: With temozolomide cycles, or 4-6 weeks after radiotherapy alone, vaccination was started.

As concerns this clone: The target antigen is unknown.

Data came from immunoSEQ multiplex PCR; TCRdb stores just in-frame clones and leaves some out. The sample lists about 67,000 clones, roughly 90% occurring once. This sample's time point: week 11, during vaccination. The content of each vaccine dose was 300 ug of mutant IDH1 20-mer peptide, and topical imiquimod accompanied it. This sequence originates from a man aged 40-55 years with glioma. The input for sequencing was PBMCs, taken from a glioma patient whose treatment included an IDH1 peptide vaccine.

The CDR3 DNA sequence: TGTGCCAGCAGCTTGGTCTCCACTGAAGCTTTCTTT. Its protein is CASSLVSTEAFF. The chain has TRBV5-6 and TRBJ1-1, with D unresolved. From germline, CDR1 is SGHDT and CDR2 YYEEEE. The CDR3 spans 12 residues. Between the trimmed V and J ends, which lost 0 bases and 4 bases, there was a span of 4 bases.